The clone carrying this T cell receptor beta chain was recorded many times. The data stem from a study of metastatic and nonmetastatic thyroid tumors. Prior to thyroid surgery, none of the patients had received any treatment. TCRdb re-analyzed the PCR reads using MiXCR. Of nearly 35,000 clones in the sample, roughly 15% are singletons; the top ten hold 6.9%. The CDR3 totals 16 residues. V was shortened by 0 bases and J by 1 base, with 13 bases between the two germline ends. The germline CDR1 and CDR2 sequences are SGDLS and YYNGEE. The sequence derives from a female donor with papillary thyroid cancer or a benign thyroid nodule (not recorded which). Some clones in this sample may be carry-over from other donors' samples. This chain links TRBV9 with TRBJ1-1; possibly TRBD1 for D (6 bases). Sequencing input: blood. In nucleotides, the CDR3 is TGTGCCAGCAGCGTAGTGGTAGGGGGGGCGAACACTGAAGCTTTCTTT. It yields the protein CASSVVVGGANTEAFF.